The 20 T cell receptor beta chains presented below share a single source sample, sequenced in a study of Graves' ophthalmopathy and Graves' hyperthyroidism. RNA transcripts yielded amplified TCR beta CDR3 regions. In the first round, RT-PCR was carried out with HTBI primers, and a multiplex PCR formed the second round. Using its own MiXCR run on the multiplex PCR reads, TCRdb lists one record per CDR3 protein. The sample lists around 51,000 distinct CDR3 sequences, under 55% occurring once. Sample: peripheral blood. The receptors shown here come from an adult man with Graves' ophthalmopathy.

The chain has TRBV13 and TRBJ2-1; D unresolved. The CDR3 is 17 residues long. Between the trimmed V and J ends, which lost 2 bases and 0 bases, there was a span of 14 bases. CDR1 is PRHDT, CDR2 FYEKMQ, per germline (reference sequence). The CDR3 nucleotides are TGTGCCAGCAGCTTAAGTGTCGGTACCCTCTCCTACAATGAGCAGTTCTTC. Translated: CASSLSVGTLSYNEQFF.

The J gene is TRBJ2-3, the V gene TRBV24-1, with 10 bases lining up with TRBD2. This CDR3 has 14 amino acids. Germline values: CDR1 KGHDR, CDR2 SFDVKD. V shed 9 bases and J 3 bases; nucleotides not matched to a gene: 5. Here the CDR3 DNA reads TGTGCCACCGCGGCTAGCGGGAGAACAGATACGCAGTATTTT. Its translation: CATAASGRTDTQYF.

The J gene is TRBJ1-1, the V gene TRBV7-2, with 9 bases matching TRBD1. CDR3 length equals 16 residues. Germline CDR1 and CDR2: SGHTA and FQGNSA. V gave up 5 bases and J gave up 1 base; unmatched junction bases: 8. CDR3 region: CASSRGTGKGNTEAFF. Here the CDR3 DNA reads TGTGCCAGCAGCCGAGGGACAGGGAAGGGGAACACTGAAGCTTTCTTT.

CDR3 sequence reads: CASSLSVGTQYF. As DNA, the CDR3 is TGTGCCAGCAGCTTAAGTGTCGGTACCCAGTACTTC. This sequence joins TRBV13 and TRBJ2-5; no firm D call. The V and J ends lost 2 bases and 8 bases respectively, with 9 bases between them. Germline CDR1 and CDR2: PRHDT and FYEKMQ (reference sequence). CDR3 length equals 12 residues. The complete variable domain, with remaining parts taken from reference TRBV13 and TRBJ2-5, reads AAGVIQSPRHLIKEKRETATLKCYPIPRHDTVYWYQQGPGQDPQFLISFYEKMQSDKGSIPDRFSAQQFSDYHSELNMSSLELGDSALYFCASSLSVGTQYFGPGTRLLVL.

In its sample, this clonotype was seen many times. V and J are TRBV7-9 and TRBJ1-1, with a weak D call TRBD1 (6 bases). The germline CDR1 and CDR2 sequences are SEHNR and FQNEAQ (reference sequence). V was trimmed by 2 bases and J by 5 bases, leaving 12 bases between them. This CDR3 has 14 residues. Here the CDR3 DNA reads TGTGCCAGCAGCTTACTGGGAGGGGGTACTGAAGCTTTCTTT. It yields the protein CASSLLGGGTEAFF.

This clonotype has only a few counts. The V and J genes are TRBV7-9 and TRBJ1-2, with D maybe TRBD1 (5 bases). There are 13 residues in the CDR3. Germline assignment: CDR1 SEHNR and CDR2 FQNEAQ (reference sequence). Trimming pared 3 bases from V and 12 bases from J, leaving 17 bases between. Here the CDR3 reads CASSFGGTDGNTF. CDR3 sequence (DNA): TGTGCCAGCAGCTTTGGCGGGACGGATGGAAACACCTTC. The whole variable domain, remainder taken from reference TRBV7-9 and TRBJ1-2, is DTGVSQNPRHKITKRGQNVTFRCDPISEHNRLYWYRQTLGQGPEFLTYFQNEAQLEKSRLLSDRFSAERPKGSFSTLEIQRTEQGDSAMYLCASSFGGTDGNTFGSGTRLTVV.

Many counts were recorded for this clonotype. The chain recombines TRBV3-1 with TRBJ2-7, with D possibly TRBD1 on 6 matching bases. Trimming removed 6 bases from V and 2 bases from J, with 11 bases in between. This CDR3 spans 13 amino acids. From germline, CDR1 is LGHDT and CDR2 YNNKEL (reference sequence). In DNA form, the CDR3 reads TGTGCCAGCAGTCACGACAGGACCTACGAGCAGTACTTC. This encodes CASSHDRTYEQYF.

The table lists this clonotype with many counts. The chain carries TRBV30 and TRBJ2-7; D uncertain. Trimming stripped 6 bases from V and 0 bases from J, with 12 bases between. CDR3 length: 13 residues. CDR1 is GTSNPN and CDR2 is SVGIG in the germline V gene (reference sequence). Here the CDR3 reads CACQGTGSYEQYF. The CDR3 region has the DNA TGTGCCTGCCAAGGAACCGGCTCCTACGAGCAGTACTTC.

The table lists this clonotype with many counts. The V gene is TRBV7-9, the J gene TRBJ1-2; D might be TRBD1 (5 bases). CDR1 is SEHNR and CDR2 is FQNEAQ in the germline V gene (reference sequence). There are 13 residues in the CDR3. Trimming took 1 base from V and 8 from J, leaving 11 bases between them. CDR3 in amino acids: CASSLDWGRGYTF. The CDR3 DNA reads TGTGCCAGCAGCTTAGACTGGGGCCGGGGCTACACCTTC.

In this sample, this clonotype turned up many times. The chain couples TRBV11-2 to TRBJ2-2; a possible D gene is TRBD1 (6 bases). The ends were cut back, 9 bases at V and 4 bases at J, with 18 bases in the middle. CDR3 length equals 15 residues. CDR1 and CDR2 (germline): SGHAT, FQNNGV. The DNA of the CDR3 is TGTGCCAGTTCAGTTAACCGACAGGTCACCGGGGAGCTGTTTTTT. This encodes CASSVNRQVTGELFF. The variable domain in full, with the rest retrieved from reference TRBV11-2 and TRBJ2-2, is EAGVAQSPRYKIIEKRQSVAFWCNPISGHATLYWYQQILGQGPKLLIQFQNNGVVDDSQLPKDRFSAERLKGVDSTLKIQPAKLEDSAVYLCASSVNRQVTGELFFGEGSRLTVL.

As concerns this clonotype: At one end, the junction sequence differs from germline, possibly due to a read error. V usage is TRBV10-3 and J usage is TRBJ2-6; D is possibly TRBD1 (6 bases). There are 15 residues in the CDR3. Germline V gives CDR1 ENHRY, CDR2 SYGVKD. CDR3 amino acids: CAISDSGAGANILTF. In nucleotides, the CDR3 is TGTGCCATCAGTGATTCAGGGGCTGGGGCCAACATCCTGACTTTC.

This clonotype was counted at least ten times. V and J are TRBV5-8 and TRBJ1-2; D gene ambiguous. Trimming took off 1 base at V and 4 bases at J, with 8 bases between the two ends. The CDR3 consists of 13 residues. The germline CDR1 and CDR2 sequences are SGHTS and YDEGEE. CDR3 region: CASSLSGSYGYTF. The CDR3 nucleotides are TGTGCCAGCAGCTTGTCGGGTTCCTATGGCTACACCTTC.

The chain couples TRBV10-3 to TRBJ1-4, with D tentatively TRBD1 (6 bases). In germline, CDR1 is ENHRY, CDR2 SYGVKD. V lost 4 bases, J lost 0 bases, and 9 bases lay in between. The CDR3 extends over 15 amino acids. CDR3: CAISVTGPTNEKLFF. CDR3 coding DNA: TGTGCCATCAGTGTTACAGGGCCAACTAATGAAAAACTGTTTTTT.

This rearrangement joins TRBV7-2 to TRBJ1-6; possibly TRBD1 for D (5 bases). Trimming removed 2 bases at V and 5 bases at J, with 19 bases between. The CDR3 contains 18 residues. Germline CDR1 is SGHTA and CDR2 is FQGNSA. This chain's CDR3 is CTSSLSGLQVRHNSPLHF. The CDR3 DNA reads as TGTACCAGCAGCTTATCAGGGTTACAGGTCAGACATAATTCACCCCTCCACTTT.

CDR3 sequence reads: CASSLPGGNSPLHF. The CDR3 nucleotides read TGTGCCAGCAGCTTGCCTGGGGGTAATTCACCCCTCCACTTT. This chain uses TRBV5-6 with TRBJ1-6; perhaps TRBD1 as D (5 bases). The CDR3 loop spans 14 amino acids. Trimming took 1 base from V and 6 from J, leaving 8 bases between them. Germline CDR1 reads SGHDT; CDR2 reads YYEEEE.

For the CDR3, the DNA is TGTGCCAGCAGTTATCTGGGGATTGGGACCTACGAGCAGTACTTC. It codes for CASSYLGIGTYEQYF. This chain joins TRBV6-2 or TRBV6-3 and TRBJ2-7; D not certain. Trimming left V 3 bases short and J 2 bases short, with 14 bases between. The germline gives CDR1 MNHEY, CDR2 SVGEGT. The CDR3 sequence is 15 residues long.

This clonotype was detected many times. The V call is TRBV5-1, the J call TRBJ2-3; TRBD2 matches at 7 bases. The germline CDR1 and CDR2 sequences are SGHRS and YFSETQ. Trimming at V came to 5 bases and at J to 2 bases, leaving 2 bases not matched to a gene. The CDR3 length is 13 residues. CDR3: CASRAGVTDTQYF. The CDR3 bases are TGCGCCAGCAGGGCGGGAGTCACAGATACGCAGTATTTT.

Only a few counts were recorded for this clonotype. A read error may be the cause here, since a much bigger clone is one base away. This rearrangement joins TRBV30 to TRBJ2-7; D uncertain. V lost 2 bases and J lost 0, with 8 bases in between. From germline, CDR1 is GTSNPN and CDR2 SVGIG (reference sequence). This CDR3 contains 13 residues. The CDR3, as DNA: TGTGCCTGGAGTTCGGATCTCTCCTACGAGCAGTACTTC. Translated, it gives CAWSSDLSYEQYF.

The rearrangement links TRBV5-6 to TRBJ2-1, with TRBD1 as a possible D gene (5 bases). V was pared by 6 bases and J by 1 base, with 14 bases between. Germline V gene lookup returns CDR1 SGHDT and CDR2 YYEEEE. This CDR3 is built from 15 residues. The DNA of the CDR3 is TGTGCCAGCAACTTAGGGGATCCATCCTACAATGAGCAGTTCTTC. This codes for CASNLGDPSYNEQFF. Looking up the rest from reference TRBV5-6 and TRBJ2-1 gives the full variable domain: DAGVTQSPTHLIKTRGQQVTLRCSPKSGHDTVSWYQQALGQGPQFIFQYYEEEERQRGNFPDRFSGHQFPNYSSELNVNALLLGDSALYLCASNLGDPSYNEQFFGPGTRLTVL.

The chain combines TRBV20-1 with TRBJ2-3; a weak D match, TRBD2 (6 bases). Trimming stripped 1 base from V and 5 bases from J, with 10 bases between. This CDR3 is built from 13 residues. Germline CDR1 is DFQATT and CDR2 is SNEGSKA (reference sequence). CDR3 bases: TGCAGTGCTAGAGGACTAGGGAAAGATACGCAGTATTTT. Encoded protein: CSARGLGKDTQYF.